Presented here are 13 T cell receptor beta chains from one specimen sequenced in a study of CD8+ T cells in alopecia areata. The sequencing template was cDNA reverse transcribed from extracted RNA. Here immunoSEQ multiplex PCR was the method, and the copy in TCRdb shows in-frame clones only, minus some. The table includes under 250,000 clones, approximately 52% detected once. Sequences were derived from CD4+ T cells sorted from blood, sampled at week 0. These receptors were taken from a human donor with alopecia areata.

The chain carries TRBV9 and TRBJ2-2; D assignment may be TRBD1 or TRBD2 (6 bases each). V lost 2 bases, J lost 1 base, and 9 bases lay in between. The CDR3 runs to 15 residues. CDR1 and CDR2 (germline): SGDLS, YYNGEE. In DNA form, the CDR3 reads TGTGCCAGCAGCGTTGGGGGGCAGAACACCGGGGAGCTGTTTTTT. Protein: CASSVGGQNTGELFF.

This clone appeared a few times. The chain links TRBV4-2 to TRBJ1-2, with 10 bases matching TRBD1. The V gene's germline CDR1 is LGHNA and CDR2 YNFKEQ. V dropped 1 base and J dropped 4; count of bases not matched to a gene: 0. This CDR3 has 14 residues. CDR3: CASSQGDRGYGYTF. In DNA, the CDR3 is TGTGCCAGCAGCCAAGGGGACAGGGGCTATGGCTACACCTTC.

Of note for this clone: The sample holds other DNA sequences that translate to the same CDR3. The chain joins TRBV29-1 to TRBJ1-1, with D possibly TRBD1 on 6 matching bases. CDR3 size: 11 residues. The V end lost 4 bases, the J end lost 3 bases, and 6 bases lay between the germline ends. Germline V CDR1 and CDR2: SQVTM, ANQGSEA. The CDR3 coding sequence is TGCAGCGTTGGACAGGACACTGAAGCTTTCTTT. This gives the protein CSVGQDTEAFF. Together with reference TRBV29-1 and TRBJ1-1, the CDR3 gives the full variable domain: SAVISQKPSRDICQRGTSLTIQCQVDSQVTMMFWYRQQPGQSLTLIATANQGSEATYESGFVIDKFPISRPNLTFSTLTVSNMSPEDSSIYLCSVGQDTEAFFGQGTRLTVV.

This chain links TRBV30 with TRBJ1-2; a weak D match, TRBD1 (6 bases). CDR1 and CDR2 from the germline V gene are GTSNPN and SVGIG (reference sequence). Trimming cost V 2 bases and J 2 bases, with 15 bases left between them. This CDR3 is 15 amino acids long. DNA for the CDR3: TGTGCCTGGAGTTCCCAGACAGGAACGAACTATGGCTACACCTTC. It yields the protein CAWSSQTGTNYGYTF.

The V call is TRBV7-2, the J call TRBJ2-2; 12 bases line up with TRBD2. The J segment lost 6 bases and the V segment lost 2 bases, leaving 1 base of the junction unmatched. Per germline, CDR1 SGHTA and CDR2 FQGNSA. This CDR3 has 15 amino acids. The CDR3 spells CASSLLAGGAGELFF. In nucleotides, the CDR3 is TGTGCCAGCAGCTTACTAGCGGGAGGGGCCGGGGAGCTGTTTTTT.

The chain couples TRBV15 to TRBJ2-7, with TRBD1 matching over 10 bases. Germline V gene lookup returns CDR1 LNHNV and CDR2 YYDKDF (reference sequence). The V and J ends lost 3 bases and 3 bases, in that order; junction bases with no gene match: 5. This CDR3 is 15 amino acids long. CDR3 nucleotide sequence: TGTGCCACCAGCAGGGGACGGACAGGGGGCTACGAGCAGTACTTC. Its translation is CATSRGRTGGYEQYF.

The CDR3 DNA reads as TGTGCCAGCAGCCGTAGCGGGAGCAATGAGCAGTTCTTC. It encodes CASSRSGSNEQFF. The chain combines TRBV7-9 with TRBJ2-1; the match to TRBD2 covers 9 bases. The ends lost 5 bases at V and 6 bases at J; junction bases unmatched: 2. The CDR3 covers 13 residues. Germline-derived CDR1 and CDR2 are SEHNR and FQNEAQ (reference sequence).

The rearrangement uses TRBV25-1 and TRBJ1-3; no reliable D call. The germline V and J ends were trimmed by 3 bases and 1 base, with 7 bases remaining between them. Germline V lookup: CDR1 MGHDK, CDR2 SYGVNS. This CDR3 region has 14 residues. CDR3 amino acids: CASSDPRSGNTIYF. CDR3 DNA: TGTGCCAGCAGTGACCCTAGATCTGGAAACACCATATATTTT.

This clone was counted a few times. The gene calls are TRBV30 and TRBJ2-7; D unresolved. Germline V gives CDR1 GTSNPN, CDR2 SVGIG (reference sequence). Trimming removed 0 bases from V and 2 bases from J, with 8 bases in between. CDR3 size: 13 residues. The DNA of the CDR3 is TGTGCCTGGAGTGTTCGGTCCCCCTACGAGCAGTACTTC. Its translation is CAWSVRSPYEQYF.

The rearrangement links TRBV4-1 to TRBJ2-3; no definite D call. Deletions cut 1 base from V and 0 bases from J, with 5 bases between. The CDR3 is 14 residues long. From germline, CDR1 is MGHRA and CDR2 YSYEKL. CDR3 residues: CASSQGASTDTQYF. DNA of the CDR3: TGCGCCAGCAGCCAAGGAGCGAGCACAGATACGCAGTATTTT.

This clone was counted between two and nine times. J is TRBJ1-5 and V is TRBV4-1; weak D call: TRBD1 (6 bases). This CDR3 is built from 16 residues. V was clipped by 3 bases and J by 1 base, with 13 bases between them. Germline values: CDR1 MGHRA, CDR2 YSYEKL. CDR3 residues: CASSHGGLGSNQPQHF. The CDR3 DNA sequence: TGCGCCAGCAGCCACGGGGGGCTGGGAAGCAATCAGCCCCAGCATTTT.

V and J are TRBV7-3 and TRBJ2-5, with a weak D call TRBD2 (6 bases). The V and J ends lost 5 bases and 5 bases respectively, with 18 bases between them. The V gene's germline CDR1 is SGHTA and CDR2 FQGTGA. This CDR3 has 15 residues. CDR3 sequence (DNA): TGTGCCAGCAGCCGATCCGGGGTACTAGCTGAGACCCAGTACTTC. It translates to CASSRSGVLAETQYF.

The V gene is TRBV5-1, the J gene TRBJ2-1, with D hard to call. CDR1 is SGHRS and CDR2 is YFSETQ in the germline V gene. Between the trimmed V and J ends, which lost 3 bases and 7 bases, there was a span of 17 bases. This CDR3 is 15 amino acids long. Here the CDR3 reads CASSSRTRRGNEQFF. CDR3 bases: TGCGCCAGCAGCTCCCGAACCAGGCGTGGTAATGAGCAGTTCTTC.